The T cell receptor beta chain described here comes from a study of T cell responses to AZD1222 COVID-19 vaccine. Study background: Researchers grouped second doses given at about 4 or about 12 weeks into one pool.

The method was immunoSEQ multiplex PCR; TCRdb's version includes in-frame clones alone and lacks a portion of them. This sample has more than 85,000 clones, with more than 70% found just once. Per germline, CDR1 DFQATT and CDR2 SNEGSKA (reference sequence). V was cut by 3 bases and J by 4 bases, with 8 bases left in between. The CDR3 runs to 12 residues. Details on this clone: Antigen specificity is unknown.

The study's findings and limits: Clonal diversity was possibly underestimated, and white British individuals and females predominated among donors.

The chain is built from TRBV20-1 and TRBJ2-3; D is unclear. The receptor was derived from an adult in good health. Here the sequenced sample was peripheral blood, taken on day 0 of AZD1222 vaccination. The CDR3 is CSASLQADTQYF. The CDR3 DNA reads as TGCAGTGCTAGTCTTCAGGCAGATACGCAGTATTTT.